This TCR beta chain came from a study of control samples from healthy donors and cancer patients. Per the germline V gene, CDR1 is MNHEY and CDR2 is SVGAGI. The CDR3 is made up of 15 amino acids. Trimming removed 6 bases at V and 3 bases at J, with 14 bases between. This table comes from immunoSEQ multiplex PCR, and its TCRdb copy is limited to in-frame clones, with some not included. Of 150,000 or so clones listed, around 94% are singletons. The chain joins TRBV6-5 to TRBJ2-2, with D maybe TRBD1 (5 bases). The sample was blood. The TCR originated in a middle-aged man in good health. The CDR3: CASRVDRFDTGELFF. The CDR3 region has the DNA TGTGCCAGCAGGGTAGACAGATTTGACACCGGGGAGCTGTTTTTT.